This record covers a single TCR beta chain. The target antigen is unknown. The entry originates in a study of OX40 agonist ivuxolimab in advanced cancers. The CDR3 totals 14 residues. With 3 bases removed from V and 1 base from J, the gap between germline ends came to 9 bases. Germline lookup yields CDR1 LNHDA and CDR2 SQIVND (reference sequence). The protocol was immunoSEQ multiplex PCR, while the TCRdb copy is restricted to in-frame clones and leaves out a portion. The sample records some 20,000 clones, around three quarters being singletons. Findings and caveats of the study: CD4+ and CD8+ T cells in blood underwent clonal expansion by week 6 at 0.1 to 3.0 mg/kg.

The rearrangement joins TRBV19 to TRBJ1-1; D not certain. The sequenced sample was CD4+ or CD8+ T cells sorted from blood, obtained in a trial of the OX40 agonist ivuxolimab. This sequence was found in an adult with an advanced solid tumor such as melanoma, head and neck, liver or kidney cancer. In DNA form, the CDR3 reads TGTGCCAGTAGTATTCAGGCTACGAACACTGAAGCTTTCTTT. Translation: CASSIQATNTEAFF.